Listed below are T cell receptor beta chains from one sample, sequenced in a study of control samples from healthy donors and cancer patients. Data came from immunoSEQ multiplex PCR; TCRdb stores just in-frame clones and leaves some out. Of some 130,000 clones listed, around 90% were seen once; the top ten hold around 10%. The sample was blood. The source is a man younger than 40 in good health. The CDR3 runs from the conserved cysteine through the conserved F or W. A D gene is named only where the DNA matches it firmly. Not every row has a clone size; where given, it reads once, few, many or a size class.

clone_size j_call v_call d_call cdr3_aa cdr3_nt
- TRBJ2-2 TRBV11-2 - CASSVGLRGELFF TGTGCCAGCAGCGTCGGTCTGAGGGGGGAGCTGTTTTTT
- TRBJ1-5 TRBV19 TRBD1 CASKSLGQGVNQPQHF TGTGCCAGTAAGAGTTTGGGGCAGGGGGTCAATCAGCCCCAGCATTTT
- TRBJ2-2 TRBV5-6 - CASSLVVNTGELFF TGTGCCAGCAGCTTGGTAGTTAACACCGGGGAGCTGTTTTTT
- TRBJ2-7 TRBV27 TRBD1 CATRDRTYEQYF TGTGCCACCAGGGACAGGACCTACGAGCAGTACTTC
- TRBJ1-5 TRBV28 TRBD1 CASSRGFGNQPQHF TGTGCCAGCAGCAGGGGGTTTGGCAATCAGCCCCAGCATTTT
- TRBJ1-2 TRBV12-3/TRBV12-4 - CASTPRRGDGYTF TGTGCCAGCACCCCTCGGAGGGGCGATGGCTACACCTTC
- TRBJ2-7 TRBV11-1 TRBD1 CASSRDRGVLGYEQYF TGTGCCAGCAGCCGGGACAGGGGTGTACTAGGCTACGAGCAGTACTTC
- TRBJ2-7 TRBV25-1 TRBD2 CATAGTSGSEEQYF TGTGCCACCGCCGGGACTAGCGGGAGTGAAGAGCAGTACTTC
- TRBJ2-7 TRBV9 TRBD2 CASSPGASGSYEQYF TGTGCCAGCAGCCCCGGGGCTAGCGGAAGCTACGAGCAGTACTTC
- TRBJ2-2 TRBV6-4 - CASTPGTHTGELFF TGTGCCAGCACCCCGGGTACTCACACCGGGGAGCTGTTTTTT
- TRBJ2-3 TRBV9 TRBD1 CASSVAQGADTQYF TGTGCCAGCAGCGTAGCACAGGGGGCAGATACGCAGTATTTT
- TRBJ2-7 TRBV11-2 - CASSPTGSYEQYF TGTGCCAGCAGCCCAACAGGTTCCTACGAGCAGTACTTC
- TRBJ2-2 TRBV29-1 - CSVGGHLGRQAGELFF TGCAGCGTTGGGGGGCATCTAGGCCGTCAGGCCGGGGAGCTGTTTTTT
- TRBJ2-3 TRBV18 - CASSPMTGGSGDTQYF TGTGCCAGCTCACCTATGACAGGAGGGTCGGGAGATACGCAGTATTTT
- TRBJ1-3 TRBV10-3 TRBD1 CAIGTGETGNTIYF TGTGCGATAGGCACAGGGGAAACTGGAAACACCATATATTTT
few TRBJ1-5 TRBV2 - CASSEVLSERQPQHF TGTGCCAGCAGTGAAGTTCTGTCCGAAAGGCAGCCCCAGCATTTT
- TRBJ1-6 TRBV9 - CASSVHGTENSPLHF TGTGCCAGCAGCGTTCACGGGACCGAGAATTCACCCCTCCACTTT
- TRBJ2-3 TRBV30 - CAWSGSGTNTQYF TGTGCCTGGAGCGGATCCGGGACAAATACGCAGTATTTT
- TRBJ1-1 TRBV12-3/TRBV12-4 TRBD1 CASISQGVGNAFF TGTGCCAGCATTAGTCAGGGGGTTGGGAATGCTTTCTTT
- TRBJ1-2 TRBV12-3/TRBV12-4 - CASSFDPSYGYTF TGTGCCAGCAGTTTTGACCCCTCCTATGGCTACACCTTC
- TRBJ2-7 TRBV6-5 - CASRTGPSSYEQYF TGTGCCAGTCGTACAGGGCCTTCATCCTACGAGCAGTACTTC
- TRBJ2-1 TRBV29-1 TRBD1 CSVSGTGVFDEQFF TGCAGCGTTAGCGGGACAGGGGTATTCGATGAGCAGTTCTTC
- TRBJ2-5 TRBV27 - CASRRLGEVTQYF TGTGCCAGCAGAAGACTAGGGGAAGTTACCCAGTACTTC
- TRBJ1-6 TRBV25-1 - CASSARTGYNSPLHF TGTGCCAGCAGTGCAAGAACAGGGTATAATTCACCCCTCCACTTT
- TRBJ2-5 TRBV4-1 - CASSQVAVQETQYF TGCGCCAGCAGCCAGGTTGCAGTCCAAGAGACCCAGTACTTC
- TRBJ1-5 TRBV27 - CASSLSIQVNQPQHF TGTGCCAGCAGTTTATCGATTCAGGTCAATCAGCCCCAGCATTTT
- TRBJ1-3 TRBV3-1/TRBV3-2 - CASSLSSVTASSGNTIYF TGTGCCAGCAGCCTTAGCTCAGTTACGGCGTCATCCGGAAACACCATATATTTT
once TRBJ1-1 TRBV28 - CASGAFEAFF TGTGCCAGCGGGGCCTTTGAAGCTTTCTTT
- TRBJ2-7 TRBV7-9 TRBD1 CASSLTGVGYEQYF TGTGCCAGCAGCTTGACAGGGGTAGGCTACGAGCAGTACTTC
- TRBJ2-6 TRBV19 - CASSIRRPGTGANVLTF TGTGCCAGTAGTATAAGACGGCCCGGAACTGGGGCCAACGTCCTGACTTTC
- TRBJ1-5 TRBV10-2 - CASSERGNSNQPQHF TGCGCCAGCAGTGAGAGGGGTAATAGCAATCAGCCCCAGCATTTT
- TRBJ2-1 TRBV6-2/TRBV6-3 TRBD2 CASSYSSSGSNEQFF TGTGCCAGCAGTTACTCGTCTAGCGGGAGCAATGAGCAGTTCTTC
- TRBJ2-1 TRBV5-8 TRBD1 CASSSRQGWNNEQFF TGTGCCAGCAGCTCCCGACAGGGTTGGAACAATGAGCAGTTCTTC
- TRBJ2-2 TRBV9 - CASREGAWNTGELFF TGTGCCAGCAGGGAGGGGGCCTGGAACACCGGGGAGCTGTTTTTT
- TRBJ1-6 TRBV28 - CAIPGEGINSPLHF TGTGCCATCCCCGGAGAGGGGATTAATTCACCCCTCCACTTT
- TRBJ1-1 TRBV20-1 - CSASGAYTEAFF TGCAGTGCTAGTGGGGCGTACACTGAAGCTTTCTTT
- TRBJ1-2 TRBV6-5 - CASSYGPYGYTF TGTGCCAGCAGTTATGGACCGTATGGCTACACCTTC
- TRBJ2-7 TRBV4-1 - CASSQVAGALNEQYF TGCGCCAGCAGCCAAGTGGCAGGGGCACTCAACGAGCAGTACTTC
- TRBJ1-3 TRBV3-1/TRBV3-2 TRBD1 CASSQEDRGPRNTIYF TGTGCCAGCAGCCAAGAAGACAGGGGGCCTAGAAACACCATATATTTT
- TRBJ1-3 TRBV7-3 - CASSLGVSGNTIYF TGTGCCAGCAGCTTAGGGGTCTCTGGAAACACCATATATTTT
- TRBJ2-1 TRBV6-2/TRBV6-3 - CASSYSVEQFF TGTGCCAGCAGTTACAGCGTTGAGCAGTTCTTC